This T cell receptor beta chain was documented in a study of blood T cell repertoires in COVID-19 (dated by TCRdb to the early 2020s). With respect to the entire study: The collaborator samples originated in the United States, Italy and Spain and spanned the acute and convalescent phases of COVID-19. Where available, HLA class I and class II types were obtained from metadata supplied by the sample provider rather than from assay-based typing. Deeply sampled blood TCRbeta repertoires from subjects exposed to, actively infected with, or recovered from COVID-19 were included in the dataset. A freely available public database, intended as a resource for researchers studying the immune response to SARS-CoV-2, is where the repertoires were released. The samples were drawn from the first 160 participants of the ongoing ImmuneRACE study and from more than 1,000 subjects provided by 6 global collaborators. The material from the prospective study consisted of cDNA or gDNA derived from T cells, B-cell-depleted T cells, or PBMCs. The sample metadata nearly always contained a de-identified subject ID, COVID-19 status, age in years and sex. Beyond this particular receptor, the publication reports: The amount of clinical and demographic metadata varied by source and participant and was provided uncurated.

The immunoSEQ Assay, a bias-controlled multiplex PCR, was used to amplify TCRbeta CDR3 regions from genomic DNA. The study's own analysis went as follows. The number of nucleated cells in each sample was estimated from the amplification of reference gene primers within the assay. Sequence reads were collapsed and filtered to measure the absolute abundance of every unique TCRbeta CDR3 rearrangement. For each sample, productive Simpson clonality was calculated as the square root of Simpson's diversity index across productive rearrangements. Imported from immuneACCESS, the table was reduced by TCRdb to in-frame sequences with V and J called. These copies leave out some clones; in studies compared against another copy, an unresolved V gene accounts for under half, and the cause of the remainder is not known. V, J and clone size were drawn from that table, and D and trimming were deduced from the DNA. The sample table holds 100,000 to 120,000 clones, of which approximately 83% were seen once. About 4% of the sample belongs to the ten largest clones.

The CDR3 covers 15 residues, taking in both the cysteine and the phenylalanine. Only CDR3 DNA remains: 45 bases, in frame from the first base. Based on the germline V gene, the CDR1 and CDR2 sequences are SGHTA and FQGNSA. Germline trimming amounts to 2 bases on V and 3 bases on J, with 3 as the count of junction bases outside the gene matches. Collaborating institutions collected whole blood in K2EDTA tubes following their own protocols. Collaborator samples were shipped for TCRbeta analysis as frozen whole blood, isolated PBMCs, or DNA extracted from either sample type. A word on this clone: Its antigen remains unidentified. Base qualities are not provided; no much larger clone lies one nucleotide away.

Here the chain combines TRBV7-2 and TRBJ1-4, with TRBD1 identical over 7 junction bases. Sequenced: peripheral blood. This clonotype was sampled from a woman in her seventies with acute or convalescent COVID-19. The CDR3 is CASSLFTGANEKLFF. Read as DNA, the sequence is TGTGCCAGCAGCTTATTTACAGGGGCTAATGAAAAACTGTTTTTT.